The 17 T cell receptor beta chains below come from one sample, sequenced in a study of CD4 T cells in relation to SARS-CoV-2 and coronaviruses. No antigens are known for them. Before the COVID-19 pandemic, during about 2010-2018, CD4+ T cells were taken from unexposed donors. After 10 to 11 days of culture, CD4+ T cells were isolated. The data were produced by immunoSEQ multiplex PCR, yet TCRdb's version contains in-frame clones alone and is incomplete. The sample consists of about 21,000 clones, about 80% of them appearing once. What was sequenced was CD4+ T cells from PBMCs, cultured in vitro. Source of these receptors: a human donor in good health.

The genes are TRBV30 and TRBJ1-5; 7 positions match TRBD1. The J segment lost 0 bases and the V segment lost 3 bases, leaving 14 bases of the junction unmatched. CDR3 size: 18 residues. Germline values: CDR1 GTSNPN, CDR2 SVGIG (reference sequence). The CDR3, as DNA: TGTGCCTGGAGGTCCGGGACAGCCATGGGTTATAGCAATCAGCCCCAGCATTTT. Encoded protein: CAWRSGTAMGYSNQPQHF. The variable domain in full, completed from reference TRBV30 and TRBJ1-5, reads SQTIHQWPATLVQPVGSPLSLECTVEGTSNPNLYWYRQAAGRGLQLLFYSVGIGQISSEVPQNLSASRPQDRQFILSSKKLLLSDSGFYLCAWRSGTAMGYSNQPQHFGDGTRLSIL.

The chain couples TRBV5-1 to TRBJ2-1; D ambiguous. The length of the CDR3 is 16 residues. The V gene's germline CDR1 is SGHRS and CDR2 YFSETQ. Trimming cost V 0 bases and J 2 bases, with 12 bases left between them. The DNA for the CDR3 is TGCGCCAGCAGCTTGGACGGGTTTGTCGCCTACAATGAGCAGTTCTTC. Amino acids: CASSLDGFVAYNEQFF.

The table lists this clone with a few counts. The rearrangement uses TRBV18 and TRBJ2-2, with TRBD1 as a possible D gene (6 bases). The V gene lost 5 bases and the J gene lost 6 bases, with 16 bases spanning the gap. CDR3 length: 15 residues. Per germline, CDR1 KGHSH and CDR2 LQKENI. The CDR3 DNA sequence: TGTGCCAGCTCAGAGACAGGTGGGGGCTCCGGGGAGCTGTTTTTT. The encoded protein is CASSETGGGSGELFF.

The gene calls are TRBV27 and TRBJ1-5; D not resolved. The CDR3 is 15 amino acids. The germline gives CDR1 MNHEY, CDR2 SMNVEV (reference sequence). V shed 4 bases and J shed 0 bases, with 10 bases lying between them. In DNA form, the CDR3 reads TGTGCCAGCAGTTGGTCAGGTGGTAGCAATCAGCCCCAGCATTTT. This gives the protein CASSWSGGSNQPQHF.

The rearrangement links TRBV25-1 to TRBJ2-7; D uncertain. V was cut by 4 bases and J by 4 bases, with 5 bases left in between. Germline V lookup: CDR1 MGHDK, CDR2 SYGVNS. CDR3 length: 11 residues. The CDR3 DNA is TGTGCCAGCAGTGGTCGGTACGAGCAGTACTTC. Translation: CASSGRYEQYF.

The rearrangement links TRBV18 to TRBJ2-7; 7 bases match TRBD2. In germline, CDR1 is KGHSH, CDR2 LQKENI. V was pared by 3 bases and J by 0 bases, with 5 bases of the junction left unmatched. CDR3 length equals 15 residues. CDR3 in DNA: TGTGCCAGCTCACCGGGGAGGGGCTTCTCCTACGAGCAGTACTTC. It codes for CASSPGRGFSYEQYF.

In this sample, this clone turned up a few times. The chain uses TRBV4-1 and TRBJ2-7; D uncertain. Germline loops: CDR1 MGHRA, CDR2 YSYEKL. The CDR3 is 13 residues long. Trimming removed 4 bases from V and 1 base from J, with 8 bases in between. CDR3 protein: CASSPTGSYEQYF. CDR3 DNA: TGCGCCAGCAGCCCTACCGGATCCTACGAGCAGTACTTC.

This sequence joins TRBV24-1 and TRBJ2-3; D gene unclear. Germline values: CDR1 KGHDR, CDR2 SFDVKD. V gave up 3 bases and J gave up 6 bases, with 3 bases separating them. CDR3 length: 11 amino acids. CDR3 nucleotides: TGTGCCACCAGTGATACCGATACGCAGTATTTT. Protein: CATSDTDTQYF.

CDR3 in amino acids: CASSGGPTTRSYNEQFF. The CDR3 DNA sequence: TGTGCCAGCAGCGGAGGGCCCACCACCCGCTCCTACAATGAGCAGTTCTTC. The V call is TRBV5-4, the J call TRBJ2-1, with D perhaps matching TRBD2 (6 bases). The CDR3 sequence is 17 residues long. Trimming pared 4 bases from V and 0 bases from J, leaving 17 bases between. CDR1 is SGHNT, CDR2 YYREEE, per germline (reference sequence).

The chain is built from TRBV5-8 and TRBJ1-3; D unclear. The germline V gene encodes CDR1 SGHTS and CDR2 YDEGEE. The V end was cut by 7 bases, the J end by 7 bases, with 15 bases between. The CDR3 totals 13 residues. The CDR3: CASLQPHRNTIYF. CDR3 nucleotides: TGTGCCAGCTTACAACCCCACCGGAACACCATATATTTT.

The chain recombines TRBV28 with TRBJ2-6, with TRBD1 matching 8 bases. Germline-derived CDR1 and CDR2 are MDHEN and SYDVKM. The CDR3 is made up of 15 amino acids. Unmatched junction bases numbered 10, after V lost 11 bases and J lost 4 bases. This chain's CDR3 is CAVEQGARGANVLTF. The CDR3 region has the DNA TGTGCCGTTGAGCAGGGGGCGAGGGGGGCCAACGTCCTGACTTTC.

The chain carries TRBV19 and TRBJ2-6; D possibly corresponds to TRBD1 (7 bases). The CDR3 is 16 amino acids. Germline CDR1 is LNHDA and CDR2 is SQIVND (reference sequence). V lost 1 base, J lost 1 base, and 8 bases lay in between. The CDR3 is CASSIAGGSGANVLTF. The CDR3 DNA is TGTGCCAGTAGTATAGCAGGGGGGTCTGGGGCCAACGTCCTGACTTTC.

CDR3 sequence reads: CASSEGQLGSPLHF. CDR3 coding DNA: TGTGCCAGCAGCGAGGGACAGCTGGGATCACCCCTCCACTTT. The chain links TRBV2 to TRBJ1-6; TRBD1 matches 7 bases. CDR1 and CDR2 (germline): SNHLY, FYNNEI. The V and J ends lost 6 bases and 10 bases, in that order; junction bases with no gene match: 9. The CDR3 spans 14 residues.

This clone was detected only once. This chain links TRBV29-1 with TRBJ1-4, with TRBD1 as a possible D gene (6 bases). This CDR3 spans 13 amino acids. V was clipped by 5 bases and J by 7 bases, with 14 bases between them. The V gene's germline CDR1 is SQVTM and CDR2 ANQGSEA. CDR3 sequence reads: CSVNRVMGEKLFF. The DNA of the CDR3 is TGCAGCGTTAACAGGGTCATGGGTGAAAAACTGTTTTTT.

This clone occurred once. The chain uses TRBV19 and TRBJ1-2, with TRBD1 identical over 7 bases. Unmatched junction bases numbered 10, after V lost 5 bases and J lost 7 bases. Germline-derived CDR1 and CDR2 are LNHDA and SQIVND (reference sequence). The CDR3 sequence is 14 residues long. The CDR3: CASSPRDRASGYTF. The CDR3 region has the DNA TGTGCCAGTAGTCCGAGGGACAGAGCGAGTGGCTACACCTTC.

This sequence joins TRBV21-1 and TRBJ2-5; no DNA check was done on the table's D call, TRBD2. TRBV21-1 is reported as a pseudogene. The length of the CDR3 is 15 residues. The CDR3 reads CASSPRGRGEETQYF. For the CDR3, the DNA is TGTGCCAGCAGCCCCCGAGGGCGCGGGGAAGAGACCCAGTACTTC.

The chain joins TRBV7-2 to TRBJ2-7; D may be TRBD1 (5 bases). The CDR3 extends over 15 amino acids. Per the germline V gene, CDR1 is SGHTA and CDR2 is FQGNSA. The germline V and J ends were trimmed by 6 bases and 2 bases, with 17 bases remaining between them. The CDR3 DNA reads TGTGCCAGCAGGCCCCAGGGCAGCCCAGCCTACGAGCAGTACTTC. Translation gives CASRPQGSPAYEQYF.